The clone carrying this TCR beta chain was detected many times. This sample is drawn from a study of T cells after yellow fever vaccination. Study summary: Fractions low in cell number were prepared with SMART-Seq v4 Ultra Low Input.

Making TCR cDNA involved 5'RACE template switching, which added UMIs and a universal primer site. One entry per CDR3 protein, called by TCRdb with MiXCR from the 5' RACE reads. Among around 310,000 distinct CDR3 sequences listed, 3.5% to 5% were seen once. The CDR3 contains 15 residues. The V and J ends lost 0 bases and 8 bases respectively, with 16 bases between them. In germline, CDR1 is SGHRS, CDR2 YFSETQ. This sample comprised PBMCs, obtained 15 days after the yellow fever booster vaccination. This TCR was sampled from a man younger than 35 who received the YFV17D yellow fever vaccine. The rearrangement links TRBV5-1 to TRBJ2-3; D assignment may be TRBD1 or TRBD2 (5 bases each). The CDR3 sequence: CASSLAGTPSGTQYF. CDR3 DNA: TGCGCCAGCAGCTTGGCGGGGACGCCCTCCGGTACGCAGTATTTT.